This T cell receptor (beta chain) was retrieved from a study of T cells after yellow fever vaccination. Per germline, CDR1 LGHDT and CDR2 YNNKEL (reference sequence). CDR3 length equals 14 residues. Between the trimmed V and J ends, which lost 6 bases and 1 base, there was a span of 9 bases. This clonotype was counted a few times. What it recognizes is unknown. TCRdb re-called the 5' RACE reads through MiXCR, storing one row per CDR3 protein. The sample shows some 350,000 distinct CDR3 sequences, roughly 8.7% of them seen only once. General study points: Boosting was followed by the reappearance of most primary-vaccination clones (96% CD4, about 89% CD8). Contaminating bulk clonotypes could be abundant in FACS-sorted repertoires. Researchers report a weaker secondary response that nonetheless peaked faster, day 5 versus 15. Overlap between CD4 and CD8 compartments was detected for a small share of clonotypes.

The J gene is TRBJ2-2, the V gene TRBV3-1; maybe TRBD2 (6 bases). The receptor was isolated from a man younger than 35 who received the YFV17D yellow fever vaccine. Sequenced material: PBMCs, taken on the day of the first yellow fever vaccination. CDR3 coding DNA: TGTGCCAGCAGGTGGACTATGAACACCGGGGAGCTGTTTTTT. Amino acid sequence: CASRWTMNTGELFF.